Following are 19 T cell receptor beta chains from one sample sequenced in a study of T cell responses to AZD1222 COVID-19 vaccine. TCRdb keeps only in-frame clones here, not all; method: immunoSEQ multiplex PCR. The table has under 200,000 clones, approximately 91% seen once. The source was peripheral blood, collected on day 0 of AZD1222 vaccination. These TCRs come from an adult in good health.

The J gene is TRBJ2-2, the V gene TRBV5-1; possible D gene TRBD1, 6 bases. CDR1 and CDR2 from the germline V gene are SGHRS and YFSETQ. The CDR3 length is 15 residues. V was cut by 0 bases and J by 3 bases, with 9 bases left in between. The CDR3 protein is CASSLGDIYTGELFF. The CDR3, as DNA: TGCGCCAGCAGCTTGGGGGACATCTACACCGGGGAGCTGTTTTTT. Filled out from reference TRBV5-1 and TRBJ2-2, the complete variable domain reads KAGVTQTPRYLIKTRGQQVTLSCSPISGHRSVSWYQQTPGQGLQFLFEYFSETQRNKGNFPGRFSGRQFSNSRSEMNVSTLELGDSALYLCASSLGDIYTGELFFGEGSRLTVL.

The CDR3: CASSPRIGDPGYEQYF. Here the CDR3 DNA reads TGTGCCAGCAGCCCCCGAATTGGGGACCCAGGTTACGAGCAGTACTTC. The J gene is TRBJ2-7, the V gene TRBV7-2; either TRBD1 or TRBD2 may fit D (5 bases each). Trimming stripped 5 bases from V and 4 bases from J, with 21 bases between. Germline CDR1 and CDR2: SGHTA and FQGNSA. The CDR3 runs to 16 residues.

This chain's CDR3 is CASSFGTDSYEQYF. CDR3 nucleotide sequence: TGCGCCAGCAGTTTCGGGACGGACTCCTACGAGCAGTACTTC. The chain has TRBV10-2 and TRBJ2-7; D is possibly TRBD1 or TRBD2 (5 bases each). Trimming left V 5 bases short and J 0 bases short, with 11 bases between. This CDR3 is 14 amino acids long. Germline CDR1 WSHSY, CDR2 SAAADI.

CDR3 protein: CASSSPSLGKAFF. As DNA, the CDR3 is TGTGCCAGCAGCTCCCCTAGCTTGGGGAAAGCTTTCTTT. The V call is TRBV13, the J call TRBJ1-1; D is uncertain. Germline V CDR1 and CDR2: PRHDT, FYEKMQ (reference sequence). V dropped 4 bases and J dropped 9 bases, with 15 bases sitting between them. This CDR3 has 13 amino acids.

J is TRBJ2-1 and V is TRBV6-1, with D possibly being TRBD1 (5 bases). The germline gives CDR1 MNHNS, CDR2 SASEGT. V was trimmed by 1 base and J by 7 bases, leaving 11 bases between them. This CDR3 is 14 amino acids long. CDR3 in DNA: TGTGCCAGCAGTGAAGTAAGGGGAAGGAATGAGCAGTTCTTC. This encodes CASSEVRGRNEQFF.

The genes are TRBV18 and TRBJ2-3; TRBD1 is a possible D gene (6 bases). Germline CDR1 is KGHSH and CDR2 is LQKENI. The germline V and J ends were trimmed by 0 bases and 2 bases, with 9 bases remaining between them. The CDR3 is 15 residues long. The CDR3 region has the DNA TGTGCCAGCTCACCACCGGACAGCTCCACAGATACGCAGTATTTT. Translating it yields CASSPPDSSTDTQYF.

The gene calls are TRBV11-1 and TRBJ2-1; possibly TRBD2 for D (5 bases). The CDR3 spans 13 residues. Germline V CDR1 and CDR2: SGHAT, FQDESV (reference sequence). Trimming cost V 5 bases and J 6 bases, with 11 bases left between them. DNA of the CDR3: TGTGCCAGCAGCCCCGGAGGAATCAATGAGCAGTTCTTC. This sequence encodes CASSPGGINEQFF.

V gene TRBV28 combines with J gene TRBJ1-6; weak D call: TRBD1 (6 bases). The CDR3 totals 16 residues. Per the germline V gene, CDR1 is MDHEN and CDR2 is SYDVKM. V shed 7 bases and J shed 5 bases, with 18 bases lying between them. The CDR3 protein is CASTVPGTYDNSPLHF. In DNA form, the CDR3 reads TGTGCCAGCACTGTTCCCGGGACATACGATAATTCACCCCTCCACTTT. Looking up the rest from reference TRBV28 and TRBJ1-6 gives the full variable domain: DVKVTQSSRYLVKRTGEKVFLECVQDMDHENMFWYRQDPGLGLRLIYFSYDVKMKEKGDIPEGYSVSREKKERFSLILESASTNQTSMYLCASTVPGTYDNSPLHFGNGTRLTVT.

The chain combines TRBV5-5 with TRBJ2-5, with 7 bases fitting TRBD2. This CDR3 spans 15 amino acids. Germline V gene lookup returns CDR1 SGHKS and CDR2 YYEKEE (reference sequence). V shed 3 bases, J shed 4 bases, and the junction held 9 bases outside the gene matches. This chain's CDR3 is CASSWGSGEGETQYF. For the CDR3, the DNA is TGTGCCAGCAGCTGGGGGAGCGGGGAGGGAGAGACCCAGTACTTC.

The gene calls are TRBV7-2 and TRBJ2-7; the D is unclear. The germline V gene encodes CDR1 SGHTA and CDR2 FQGNSA. This CDR3 comprises 13 residues. V lost 5 bases to trimming and J lost 0 bases, with 8 bases between them. CDR3 sequence reads: CASSRAGSYEQYF. CDR3 DNA: TGTGCCAGCAGCCGGGCCGGCTCCTACGAGCAGTACTTC.

V gene TRBV4-1 combines with J gene TRBJ2-7, with 7 positions matching TRBD1. J was trimmed by 0 bases and V by 0 bases; bases with no gene match: 8. This CDR3 is built from 17 residues. CDR1 and CDR2 (germline): MGHRA, YSYEKL. The CDR3 DNA reads as TGCGCCAGCAGCCAAGATCGTCCGGGACAGACCTCCTACGAGCAGTACTTC. It translates to CASSQDRPGQTSYEQYF.

The CDR3 sequence: CASSFIGANEKLFF. CDR3 in DNA: TGTGCCAGCAGCTTTATAGGGGCGAATGAAAAACTGTTTTTT. The rearrangement uses TRBV7-9 and TRBJ1-4, with TRBD1 as a possible D gene (5 bases). The V end lost 3 bases, the J end lost 5 bases, and 10 bases lay between the germline ends. CDR3 size: 14 residues. Looked up from germline, CDR1 is SEHNR and CDR2 is FQNEAQ (reference sequence).

This chain uses TRBV6-2 or TRBV6-3 with TRBJ1-1; D uncertain. The CDR3 covers 14 residues. The germline V gene has CDR1 MNHEY and CDR2 SVGEGT. With 3 bases removed from V and 8 bases from J, the gap between germline ends came to 16 bases. CDR3 nucleotide sequence: TGTGCCAGCAGTTATCTGTGGGAGGCAGGAGAAGCTTTCTTT. This codes for CASSYLWEAGEAFF.

The chain uses TRBV5-4 and TRBJ2-2; TRBD2 agrees at 10 bases. V lost 1 base to trimming and J lost 6 bases; unmatched junction nucleotides: 3. CDR3 length: 15 amino acids. Per germline, CDR1 SGHNT and CDR2 YYREEE (reference sequence). The CDR3 nucleotides are TGTGCCAGCAGCTTGAGCGGGAGGGCCGCCGGGGAGCTGTTTTTT. Protein sequence: CASSLSGRAAGELFF. Full variable domain (remainder filled in from reference TRBV5-4 and TRBJ2-2): ETGVTQSPTHLIKTRGQQVTLRCSSQSGHNTVSWYQQALGQGPQFIFQYYREEENGRGNFPPRFSGLQFPNYSSELNVNALELDDSALYLCASSLSGRAAGELFFGEGSRLTVL.

The chain joins TRBV30 to TRBJ1-1; D remains unclear. The CDR3 has 12 residues. Germline CDR1 is GTSNPN and CDR2 is SVGIG (reference sequence). V was pared by 3 bases and J by 1 base, with 6 bases between. The CDR3 DNA sequence: TGTGCCTGGAGCTGGGGGAACACTGAAGCTTTCTTT. Its translation is CAWSWGNTEAFF.

V gene TRBV6-5 combines with J gene TRBJ2-7; no clear D. The V end was cut by 0 bases, the J end by 0 bases, with 6 bases between. Germline V CDR1 and CDR2: MNHEY, SVGAGI. The CDR3 contains 14 residues. As DNA, the CDR3 is TGTGCCAGCAGTTACTCCCTAGTCTCCTACGAGCAGTACTTC. Its protein product is CASSYSLVSYEQYF.

The chain couples TRBV6-5 to TRBJ2-7; D may be TRBD1 (6 bases). With 7 bases removed from V and 2 bases from J, the gap between germline ends came to 18 bases. This CDR3 spans 15 amino acids. From germline, CDR1 is MNHEY and CDR2 SVGAGI. The CDR3 reads CASTVPGHGTYEQYF. The CDR3 nucleotides are TGTGCCAGCACAGTTCCGGGACACGGAACCTACGAGCAGTACTTC.

The chain is built from TRBV7-9 and TRBJ1-6; the D is unclear. The CDR3 is 12 amino acids. The V gene's germline CDR1 is SEHNR and CDR2 FQNEAQ (reference sequence). The germline V and J ends were trimmed by 2 bases and 7 bases, with 3 bases remaining between them. The CDR3 protein is CASSLPNSPLHF. In nucleotides, the CDR3 is TGTGCCAGCAGCTTACCAAATTCACCCCTCCACTTT. The whole variable domain, filled in from reference TRBV7-9 and TRBJ1-6, reads DTGVSQNPRHKITKRGQNVTFRCDPISEHNRLYWYRQTLGQGPEFLTYFQNEAQLEKSRLLSDRFSAERPKGSFSTLEIQRTEQGDSAMYLCASSLPNSPLHFGNGTRLTVT.

CDR3 amino acids: CASSEQGREYF. CDR3 DNA: TGTGCCAGCAGTGAACAGGGGAGAGAGTACTTC. The chain combines TRBV2 with TRBJ2-7; TRBD1 is a possible D gene (6 bases). V was pared by 2 bases and J by 11 bases, with 10 bases between. Germline lookup yields CDR1 SNHLY and CDR2 FYNNEI. The CDR3 length is 11 residues. The whole variable domain, remainder taken from reference TRBV2 and TRBJ2-7, is EPEVTQTPSHQVTQMGQEVILRCVPISNHLYFYWYRQILGQKVEFLVSFYNNEISEKSEIFDDQFSVERPDGSNFTLKIRSTKLEDSAMYFCASSEQGREYFGPGTRLTVT.